This is a list of T cell receptor beta chains from one sample in a study of blood T cell repertoires in COVID-19. Assay: immunoSEQ multiplex PCR; the TCRdb copy retains only in-frame clones and omits some. The sample records 130,000 or so clones, approximately 77% being singletons. Sequences were obtained from peripheral blood. The source is a man older than 75 with acute or convalescent COVID-19. Each CDR3 is given with its conserved first and last residue. Each record gives: D gene, J gene, clone size, V gene, CDR3 DNA, CDR3 protein. D genes are given only for firm matches. Rows give clone size only sometimes, using once, few, many, or a class for an expanded clone.

>TRBD1|TRBJ2-7|-|TRBV7-3
TGTGCCAGCAGCTTAACGAACGGACAGGGCCACGAGCAGTACTTC
CASSLTNGQGHEQYF
>TRBD2|TRBJ2-5|-|TRBV10-2
TGCGCCAGCAGTGGAAGTAGCGGGATCCAAGAGACCCAGTACTTC
CASSGSSGIQETQYF
>TRBD2|TRBJ2-7|-|TRBV28
TGTGCCAGCAGACCCCGTCGGCTTTGGGACTATCCAGGGCAGTACTTC
CASRPRRLWDYPGQYF
>-|TRBJ2-3|-|TRBV6-4
TGTGCCAGCAGTGGGGTAGCCGGCACAGATACGCAGTATTTT
CASSGVAGTDTQYF
>TRBD2|TRBJ2-1|-|TRBV18
TGTGCCAGCTCAACTTTAGCGGGGGACAATGAGCAGTTCTTC
CASSTLAGDNEQFF
>-|TRBJ1-2|-|TRBV13
TGTGCCAGCAGCTTAGCGGCAGGGTATGGCTACACCTTC
CASSLAAGYGYTF
>-|TRBJ1-1|-|TRBV7-9
TGTGCCAGCAGCCCCTCGGGGGTAAACACTGAAGCTTTCTTT
CASSPSGVNTEAFF
>-|TRBJ1-3|-|TRBV18
TGTGCCAGCTCACCATCACAGACTAACTCTGGAAACACCATATATTTT
CASSPSQTNSGNTIYF
>-|TRBJ1-4|-|TRBV21-1
TGTGCCAGCAGCATCCGGGGGGACAGGGTAGTACAAACAACTAATGAAAAACTGTTTTTT
CASSIRGDRVVQTTNEKLFF
>-|TRBJ2-5|-|TRBV7-6
TGTGCCAGCAGCTTAGCGTTTCCTAAACAAGAGACCCAGTACTTC
CASSLAFPKQETQYF
>-|TRBJ1-5|-|TRBV5-3
TGTGCCAGAAGCCGAGGGGCACAGGGAGCGTTGCAGCCCCAGCATTTT
CARSRGAQGALQPQHF
>TRBD1|TRBJ1-5|once|TRBV4-2
TGTGCCAGCAGCCAAGATTCAGGGGGCGTGCAGCCCCAGCATTTT
CASSQDSGGVQPQHF
>-|TRBJ2-7|-|TRBV29-1
TGCAGCGTTGAAGTTTGGGGGGATGGGGCCTACGAGCAGTACTTC
CSVEVWGDGAYEQYF
>TRBD2|TRBJ2-7|-|TRBV5-1
TGCGCCAGCAGCCCCGGCGGGACTAGTCCGGCCTACGAGCAGTACTTC
CASSPGGTSPAYEQYF
>-|TRBJ2-3|-|TRBV7-2
TGTGCCAGCAGCGTTAGGAGGTTTCAAGATACGCAGTATTTT
CASSVRRFQDTQYF
>-|TRBJ2-1|-|TRBV15
TGTGCCACCAGCAGCGGGGGTCGCTACAATGAGCAGTTCTTC
CATSSGGRYNEQFF
>-|TRBJ2-3|-|TRBV20-1
TGCAGTGCTAGTATAGGACAGGGAGGGCAAGATACGCAGTATTTT
CSASIGQGGQDTQYF
>TRBD1|TRBJ2-7|once|TRBV5-1
TGCGCCAGCAGGATCCCGGGACAGGCCTACGAGCAGTACTTC
CASRIPGQAYEQYF
>TRBD1|TRBJ1-3|few|TRBV5-1
TGCGCCAGCAGATCCGGGACAGGGGATGGAAACACCATATATTTT
CASRSGTGDGNTIYF
>TRBD1|TRBJ2-7|few|TRBV5-1
TGCGCCAGCAGCGTCAACTATCCGGGACAGAGTAAAGCGCTGCGACACTACGAGCAGTACTTC
CASSVNYPGQSKALRHYEQYF
>-|TRBJ2-3|-|TRBV5-5
TGTGCCAGCACCAGACAGCTGAGCACAGATACGCAGTATTTT
CASTRQLSTDTQYF
>-|TRBJ2-7|many|TRBV7-2
TGTGCCAGCAGCTTTAGAGGGAATTCCCACGAGCAGTACTTC
CASSFRGNSHEQYF
>-|TRBJ1-1|-|TRBV18
TGTGCCAGCTCCGAGGGACAAAACACTGAAGCTTTCTTT
CASSEGQNTEAFF
>TRBD2|TRBJ2-1|-|TRBV5-8
TGTGCCAGCAGCTTGGGACTAGCGGGGGGCCCAGGGGTTCGTGAGCAGTTCTTC
CASSLGLAGGPGVREQFF
>-|TRBJ1-5|-|TRBV4-3
TGCGCCAGCAGCCAAGCAATGAATCAGCCCCAGCATTTT
CASSQAMNQPQHF
>-|TRBJ1-4|-|TRBV27
TGTGCCAGCAGGTCGGGGTCAGGGGCCCCAGAAAAACTGTTTTTT
CASRSGSGAPEKLFF
>-|TRBJ1-4|once|TRBV29-1
TGCAGCGTTGGCTCAGAAACTAATGAAAAACTGTTTTTT
CSVGSETNEKLFF
>-|TRBJ1-6|-|TRBV10-3
TGTGCCATCAGGGGCCAACTGTCACCCCTCCACTTT
CAIRGQLSPLHF
>TRBD1|TRBJ1-1|-|TRBV7-2
TGTGCCAGCAGCGGGCGGACAGGGAACACTGAAGCTTTCTTT
CASSGRTGNTEAFF
>TRBD1|TRBJ2-7|once|TRBV5-1
TGCGCCAGCAGCCTGGGACAGAGCTACGAGCAGTACTTC
CASSLGQSYEQYF
>TRBD2|TRBJ2-7|-|TRBV20-1
TGCAGTGCTAGTCTCCCCCCCCAAGCGGGGTCCTACGAGCAGTACTTC
CSASLPPQAGSYEQYF
>TRBD2|TRBJ2-1|-|TRBV30
TGTGCCTGGACCTATCGGGGGGGCTCCTACAATGAGCAGTTCTTC
CAWTYRGGSYNEQFF
>TRBD1|TRBJ2-2|-|TRBV7-2
TGTGCCAGCAGCTCTGACAGGGACGGGGAGCTGTTTTTT
CASSSDRDGELFF
>TRBD2|TRBJ2-5|-|TRBV5-1
TGCGCCAGCAGCACAGGGACTAGCGGGTATACTCCGGAGACCCAGTACTTC
CASSTGTSGYTPETQYF
>TRBD1|TRBJ1-2|medium-sized|TRBV19
TGTGCCAGCGGACAGGGAGGCTATGGCTACACCTTC
CASGQGGYGYTF
>TRBD1|TRBJ1-4|few|TRBV2
TGTGCCAGCTGCGGACAGGTAGAAAAACTGTTTTTT
CASCGQVEKLFF
>TRBD1|TRBJ2-7|-|TRBV3-1/TRBV3-2
TGTGCCAGCAGCCCTCGGGACAGGGGTATCTACGAGCAGTACTTC
CASSPRDRGIYEQYF
>TRBD1|TRBJ1-2|-|TRBV25-1
TGTGCCAGCAGTGACCCACGGGACAGGGTTGGAGGCTACACCTTC
CASSDPRDRVGGYTF
>TRBD1|TRBJ1-6|few|TRBV4-1
TGCGCCAGCAGCCCGCGGACAGGGGTCCGAGTTTCACCCCTCCACTTT
CASSPRTGVRVSPLHF
>-|TRBJ1-5|-|TRBV24-1
TGTGCCACCGCAAACACGGGTCAGCCCCAGCATTTT
CATANTGQPQHF
>TRBD1|TRBJ1-3|-|TRBV2
TGTGCCAGCAGTGGAGGACAGGGGAAGACTGGAAACACCATATATTTT
CASSGGQGKTGNTIYF
>-|TRBJ1-1|-|TRBV7-8
TGTGCCAGCAGAGGCTATGAGAGGAGCTATAGACCGGTGAACACTGAAGCTTTCTTT
CASRGYERSYRPVNTEAFF
>-|TRBJ1-3|few|TRBV10-2
TGCGCCAGCACCCCAAGAACCGGCTCTGGAAACACCATATATTTT
CASTPRTGSGNTIYF
>TRBD2|TRBJ2-5|-|TRBV9
TGTGCCAGCAGCGTTTCTAGCGGGGGGGCCCAAGAGACCCAGTACTTC
CASSVSSGGAQETQYF
>-|TRBJ1-2|-|TRBV9
TGTGCCAGCAGCCCATTGGGGAGGCTACAAGCTAACTATGGCTACACCTTC
CASSPLGRLQANYGYTF